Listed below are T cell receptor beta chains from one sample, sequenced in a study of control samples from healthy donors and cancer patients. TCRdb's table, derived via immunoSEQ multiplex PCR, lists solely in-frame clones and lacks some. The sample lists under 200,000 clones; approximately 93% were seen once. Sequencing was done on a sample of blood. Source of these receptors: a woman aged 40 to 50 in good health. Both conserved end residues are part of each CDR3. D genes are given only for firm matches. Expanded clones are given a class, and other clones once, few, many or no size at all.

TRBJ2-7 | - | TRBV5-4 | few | TGTGCCAGCAGCTTGGCCAGGTGGAGGGGAGACTCCTACGAGCAGTACTTC | CASSLARWRGDSYEQYF
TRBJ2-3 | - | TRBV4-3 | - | TGCGCCAGCAGCCAAGATTTCCGGGTGAGCACAGATACGCAGTATTTT | CASSQDFRVSTDTQYF
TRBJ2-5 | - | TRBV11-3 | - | TGTGCCAGCAGCTTAGACCGGCAAGAGACCCAGTACTTC | CASSLDRQETQYF
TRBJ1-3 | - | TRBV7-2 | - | TGTGCCAGCAGCTTAGTCCTGGCGGGGACAACCTCTGGAAACACCATATATTTT | CASSLVLAGTTSGNTIYF
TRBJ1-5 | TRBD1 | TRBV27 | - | TGTGCCAGCAGTTTAGGACCGGGACAGGGGTCAAGCAATCAGCCCCAGCATTTT | CASSLGPGQGSSNQPQHF
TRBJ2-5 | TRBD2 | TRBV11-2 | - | TGTGCCAGCAGCTTAGGGACTAGCTGGGCAGAGACCCAGTACTTC | CASSLGTSWAETQYF
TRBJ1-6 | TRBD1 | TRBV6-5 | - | TGTGCCAGCAGTTACGGGACAGCTTATAATTCACCCCTCCACTTT | CASSYGTAYNSPLHF
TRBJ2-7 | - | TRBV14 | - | TGTGCCAGCAGCGGGACAACGGCGGGGGAGCAGTACTTC | CASSGTTAGEQYF
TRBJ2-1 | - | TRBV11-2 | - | TGTGCCAGCAGCTTAGAGAGCAGCTCCTACAATGAGCAGTTCTTC | CASSLESSSYNEQFF
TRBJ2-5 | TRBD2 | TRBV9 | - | TGTGCCAGCAGCTTTGGGTTAGCGGGCAACCCTCAAGAGACCCAGTACTTC | CASSFGLAGNPQETQYF
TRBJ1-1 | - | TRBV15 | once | TGTGCCACCAGCAGAGAAGGAGAAAATCGACAGAGTGAAGCTTTCTTT | CATSREGENRQSEAFF
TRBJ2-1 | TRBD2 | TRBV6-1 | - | TGTGCCAGCCAGCCGACTAGCGGGGCATACAATGAGCAGTTCTTC | CASQPTSGAYNEQFF
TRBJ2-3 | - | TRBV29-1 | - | TGCAGCGTTGAAGCCGGCAGGGATACAGATACGCAGTATTTT | CSVEAGRDTDTQYF
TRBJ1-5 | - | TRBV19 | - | TGTGCCAGTAGTACCTGGGACGGTGACAATCAGCCCCAGCATTTT | CASSTWDGDNQPQHF
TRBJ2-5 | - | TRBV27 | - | TGTGCCAGCAGTTTATCGACAAAAAGGGAGACCCAGTACTTC | CASSLSTKRETQYF
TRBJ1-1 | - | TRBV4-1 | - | TGCGCCAGCAGGGCCCTCCCTGGGACGCAGGACACTGAAGCTTTCTTT | CASRALPGTQDTEAFF
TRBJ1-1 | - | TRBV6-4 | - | TGTGCCAGCAGTCCCCGGGCCGTCCCGAACACTGAAGCTTTCTTT | CASSPRAVPNTEAFF
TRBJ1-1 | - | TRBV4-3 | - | TGCGCCAGCAGCCAAGAATTGAGCACCCTTAACTCTGAAGCTTTCTTT | CASSQELSTLNSEAFF
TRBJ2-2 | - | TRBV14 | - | TGTGCCAGCAGCCAAGTACTACCAGGCGGCGGGGAGCTGTTTTTT | CASSQVLPGGGELFF
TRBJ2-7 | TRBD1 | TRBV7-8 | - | TGTGCCAGCAGTGGTCGGGGACAGGGGGCGTACGAGCAGTACTTC | CASSGRGQGAYEQYF
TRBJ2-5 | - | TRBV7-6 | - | TGTGCCAGCAGCTTAGTAGTAGGACAGAGACAAGAGACCCAGTACTTC | CASSLVVGQRQETQYF
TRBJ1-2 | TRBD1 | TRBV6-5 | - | TGTGCCAGCAGGGACGATACAGGGGGATATGGCTACACCTTC | CASRDDTGGYGYTF
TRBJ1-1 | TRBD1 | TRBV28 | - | TGTGCCAGCAGGGCAGACAGGGGGCGCGTCACTGAAGCTTTCTTT | CASRADRGRVTEAFF
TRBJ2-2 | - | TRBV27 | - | TGTGCCAGCAGTGCCCGACTAGTCGGTGTCGGGGAGCTGTTTTTT | CASSARLVGVGELFF
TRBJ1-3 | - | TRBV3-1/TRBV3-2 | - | TGTGCCAGCAGCCAAGAAGGTCGTCCTTCGCCCATATATTTT | CASSQEGRPSPIYF
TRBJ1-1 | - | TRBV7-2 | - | TGTGCCAGCAGCTTATCAACATCGAACACTGAAGCTTTCTTT | CASSLSTSNTEAFF
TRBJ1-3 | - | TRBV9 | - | TGTGCCAGCAGCGTAGGCGGCGGAACAAGAAACACCATATATTTT | CASSVGGGTRNTIYF
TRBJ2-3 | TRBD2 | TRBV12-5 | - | TGTGCTAGTGGTTCCGGGACTAGCGGGGGGTTGAGCACAGATACGCAGTATTTT | CASGSGTSGGLSTDTQYF
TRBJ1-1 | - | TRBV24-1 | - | TGTGCCACCAGTGATTGCCAACAGGAGATGGGGAACACTGAAGCTTTCTTT | CATSDCQQEMGNTEAFF
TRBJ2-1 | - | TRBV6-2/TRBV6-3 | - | TGTGCCAGCAGTCAGGGGGGCCCCTACAATGAGCAGTTCTTC | CASSQGGPYNEQFF
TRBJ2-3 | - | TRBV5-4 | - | TGTGCCAGCAGCTTGGCAGGGGTTGTGGATACGCAGTATTTT | CASSLAGVVDTQYF
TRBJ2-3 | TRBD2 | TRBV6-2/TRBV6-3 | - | TGTGCCAGCAGTCGGACTAGCGGGGCCCTTAAAGATACGCAGTATTTT | CASSRTSGALKDTQYF
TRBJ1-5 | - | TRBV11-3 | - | TGTGCCAGCAGCTTAGGGACTGAGAATCAGCCCCAGCATTTT | CASSLGTENQPQHF
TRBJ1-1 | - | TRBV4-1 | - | TGCGCCAGCAGCCAAGTTGGAGCGGCGACCGAAGCTTTCTTT | CASSQVGAATEAFF
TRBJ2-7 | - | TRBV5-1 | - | TGCGCCAGCAGCTTGGTGGCAGGGGGGAAATACGAGCAGTACTTC | CASSLVAGGKYEQYF
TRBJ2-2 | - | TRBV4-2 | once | TGTGCCAGCAGCCAAATCAGGGCCACCGGGGAGCTGTTTTTT | CASSQIRATGELFF
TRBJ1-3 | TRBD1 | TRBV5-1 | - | TGCGCCAGCAGAGACCCAGGGGGCTCTGGAAACACCATATATTTT | CASRDPGGSGNTIYF
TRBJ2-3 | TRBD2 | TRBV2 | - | TGTGCCAGCAGTGATGGCGGGAGAGGGACAGATACGCAGTATTTT | CASSDGGRGTDTQYF
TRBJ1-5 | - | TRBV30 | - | TGTGCCTGGGACAATAGCAATCAGCCCCAGCATTTT | CAWDNSNQPQHF
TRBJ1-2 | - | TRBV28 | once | TGTGCCAGCAGTTTAACCCCAAAGGGTGGGTATGGCTACACCTTC | CASSLTPKGGYGYTF
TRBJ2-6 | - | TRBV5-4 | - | TGTGCCAGCAAGTACTCTGGGGCCAACGTCCTGACTTTC | CASKYSGANVLTF
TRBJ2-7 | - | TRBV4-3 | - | TGCGCCAGCAGCCAAGAAGTACACCCGTCCTACGAGCAGTACTTC | CASSQEVHPSYEQYF
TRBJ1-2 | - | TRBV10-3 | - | TGTGCCATCAGTGTCCTTTCCGGGGAGGATGGCTACACCTTC | CAISVLSGEDGYTF
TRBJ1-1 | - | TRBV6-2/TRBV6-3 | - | TGTGCCAGCAGTTACCCTTCAACTGAAGCTTTCTTT | CASSYPSTEAFF
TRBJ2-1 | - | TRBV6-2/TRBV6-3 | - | TGTGCCAGCAGTTTCCCACAGGTGCTCTCCTACAATGAGCAGTTCTTC | CASSFPQVLSYNEQFF